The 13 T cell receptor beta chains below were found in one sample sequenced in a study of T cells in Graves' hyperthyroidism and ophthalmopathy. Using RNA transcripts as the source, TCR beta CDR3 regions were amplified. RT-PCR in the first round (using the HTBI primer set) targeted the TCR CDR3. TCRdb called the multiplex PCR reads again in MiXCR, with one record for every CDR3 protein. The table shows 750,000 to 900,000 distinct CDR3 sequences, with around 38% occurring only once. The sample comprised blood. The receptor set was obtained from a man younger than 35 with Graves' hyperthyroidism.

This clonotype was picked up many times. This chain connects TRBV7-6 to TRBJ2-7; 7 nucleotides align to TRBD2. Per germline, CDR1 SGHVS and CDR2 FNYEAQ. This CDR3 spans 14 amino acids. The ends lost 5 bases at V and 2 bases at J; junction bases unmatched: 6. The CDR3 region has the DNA TGTGCCAGCAGCAAGAGCGGGGTAACCTACGAGCAGTACTTC. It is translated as CASSKSGVTYEQYF. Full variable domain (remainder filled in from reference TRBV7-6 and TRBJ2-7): GAGVSQSPRYKVTKRGQDVALRCDPISGHVSLYWYRQALGQGPEFLTYFNYEAQQDKSGLPNDRFSAERPEGSISTLTIQRTEQRDSAMYRCASSKSGVTYEQYFGPGTRLTVT.

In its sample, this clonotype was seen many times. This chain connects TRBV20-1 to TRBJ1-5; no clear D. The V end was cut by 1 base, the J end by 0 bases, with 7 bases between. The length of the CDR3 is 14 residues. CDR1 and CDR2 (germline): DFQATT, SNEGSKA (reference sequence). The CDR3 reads CSARVGDSNQPQHF. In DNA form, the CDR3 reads TGCAGTGCTAGAGTGGGCGATAGCAATCAGCCCCAGCATTTT.

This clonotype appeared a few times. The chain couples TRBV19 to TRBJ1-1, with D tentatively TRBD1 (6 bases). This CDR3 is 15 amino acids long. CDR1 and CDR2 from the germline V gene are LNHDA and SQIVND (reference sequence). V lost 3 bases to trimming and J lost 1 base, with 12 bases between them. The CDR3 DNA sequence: TGTGCCAGTAGTATTTGGGGCAGGGGGAACACTGAAGCTTTCTTT. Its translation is CASSIWGRGNTEAFF.

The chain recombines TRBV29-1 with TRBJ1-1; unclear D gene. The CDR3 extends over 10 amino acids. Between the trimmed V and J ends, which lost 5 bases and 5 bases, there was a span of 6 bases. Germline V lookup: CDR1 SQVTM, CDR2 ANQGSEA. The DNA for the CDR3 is TGCAGCGTTACCGGGACTGAAGCTTTCTTT. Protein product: CSVTGTEAFF.

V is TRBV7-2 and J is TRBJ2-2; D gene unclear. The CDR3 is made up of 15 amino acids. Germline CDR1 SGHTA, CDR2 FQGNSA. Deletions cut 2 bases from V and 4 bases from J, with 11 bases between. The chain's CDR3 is CASSLSFRGTGELFF. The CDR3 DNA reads TGTGCCAGCAGCTTAAGCTTCCGCGGCACCGGGGAGCTGTTTTTT.

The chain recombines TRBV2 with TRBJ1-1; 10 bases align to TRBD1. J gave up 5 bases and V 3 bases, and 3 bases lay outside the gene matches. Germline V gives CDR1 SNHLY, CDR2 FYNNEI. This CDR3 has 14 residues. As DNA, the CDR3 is TGTGCCAGCAGTGAGACAGGGGGCAAGACTGAAGCTTTCTTT. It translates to CASSETGGKTEAFF.

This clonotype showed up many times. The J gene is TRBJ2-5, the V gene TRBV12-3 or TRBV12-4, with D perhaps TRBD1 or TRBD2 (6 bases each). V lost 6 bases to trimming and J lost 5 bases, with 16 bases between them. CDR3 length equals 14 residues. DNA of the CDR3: TGTGCCAGCAGCCCCCCGGGGGCCGGGGAGACCCAGTACTTC. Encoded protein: CASSPPGAGETQYF.

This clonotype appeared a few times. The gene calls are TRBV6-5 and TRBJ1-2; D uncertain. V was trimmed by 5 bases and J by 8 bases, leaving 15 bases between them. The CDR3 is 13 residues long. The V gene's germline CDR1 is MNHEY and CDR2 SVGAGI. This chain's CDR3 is CASSPTVVGGYTF. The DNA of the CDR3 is TGTGCCAGCAGTCCGACCGTGGTGGGGGGCTACACCTTC.

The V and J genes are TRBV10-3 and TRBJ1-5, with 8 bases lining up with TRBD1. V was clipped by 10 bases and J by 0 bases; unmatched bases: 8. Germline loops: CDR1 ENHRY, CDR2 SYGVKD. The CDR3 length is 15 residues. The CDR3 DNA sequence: TGTGCCACCGGGACAGGATTAGATAGCAATCAGCCCCAGCATTTT. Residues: CATGTGLDSNQPQHF.

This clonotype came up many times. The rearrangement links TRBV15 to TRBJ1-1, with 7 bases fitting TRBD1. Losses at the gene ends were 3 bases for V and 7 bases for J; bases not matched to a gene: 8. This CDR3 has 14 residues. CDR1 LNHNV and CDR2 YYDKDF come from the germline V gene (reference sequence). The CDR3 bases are TGTGCCACCAGCAGTAGTACAGGGGAGATTGAAGCTTTCTTT. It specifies CATSSSTGEIEAFF.

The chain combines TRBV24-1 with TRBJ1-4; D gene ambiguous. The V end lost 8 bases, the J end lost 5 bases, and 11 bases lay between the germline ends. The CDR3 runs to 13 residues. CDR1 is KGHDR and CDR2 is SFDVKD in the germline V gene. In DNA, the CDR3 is TGTGCCACCACCGGACGTAACAATGAAAAACTGTTTTTT. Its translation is CATTGRNNEKLFF.

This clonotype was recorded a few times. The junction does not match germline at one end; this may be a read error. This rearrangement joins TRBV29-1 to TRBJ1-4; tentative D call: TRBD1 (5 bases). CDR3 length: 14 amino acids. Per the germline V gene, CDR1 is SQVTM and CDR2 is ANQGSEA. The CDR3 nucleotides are TGCAGCGTTGAATCGGGGCAGGGAGGGGAAAAACTGCTTTTT. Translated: CSVESGQGGEKLLF.

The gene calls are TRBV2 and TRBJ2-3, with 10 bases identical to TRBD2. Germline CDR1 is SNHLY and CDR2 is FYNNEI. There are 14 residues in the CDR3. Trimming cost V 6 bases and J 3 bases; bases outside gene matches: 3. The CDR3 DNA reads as TGTGCCAGCAGGAGCGGGAGGGCAACAGATACGCAGTATTTT. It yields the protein CASRSGRATDTQYF.